This TCR beta chain was captured by sequencing in a study of blood T cells in healthy people across ages. Background on the study: Template switching recovered approximately one barcoded beta molecule for every two T cells.

Broader study findings: The study found TCR beta diversity correlated strongly with naive T cell percentage.

Germline values: CDR1 SGHKS, CDR2 YYEKEE (reference sequence). This CDR3 spans 15 amino acids. With 3 bases removed from V and 3 bases from J, the gap between germline ends came to 13 bases. In its sample, this clonotype was seen a few times. Antigen unknown. Individuals who donated were healthy Caucasians from Russia aged roughly 6 to 90. Combining a sample-barcoded 5' primer with a J-beta primer mix, a second PCR ran for about 7 to 11 cycles. TCRdb independently ran MiXCR on the 5' RACE reads; one entry per CDR3 protein. The table lists some 750,000 distinct CDR3 sequences, 20% to 25% of them singletons.

This TCR was sampled from a man in his 70s in good health. J is TRBJ2-1 and V is TRBV5-5, with D perhaps matching TRBD1 or TRBD2 (5 bases each). The sequencing input was blood. CDR3 nucleotides: TGTGCCAGCAGCTGGGGGTCTCTACACTACAATGAGCAGTTCTTC. It yields the protein CASSWGSLHYNEQFF.